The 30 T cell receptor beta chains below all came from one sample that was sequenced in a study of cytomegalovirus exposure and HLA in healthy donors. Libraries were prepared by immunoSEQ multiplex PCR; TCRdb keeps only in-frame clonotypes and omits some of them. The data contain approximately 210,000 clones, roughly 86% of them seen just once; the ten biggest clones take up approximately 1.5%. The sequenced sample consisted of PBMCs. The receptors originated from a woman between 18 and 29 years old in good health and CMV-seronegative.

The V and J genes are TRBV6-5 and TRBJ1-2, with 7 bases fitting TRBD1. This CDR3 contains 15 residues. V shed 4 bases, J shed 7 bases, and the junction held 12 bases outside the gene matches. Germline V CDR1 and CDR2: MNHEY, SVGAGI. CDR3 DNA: TGTGCCAGCAGTTCCGGGACAGAGTCTGTCGCTGGCTACACCTTC. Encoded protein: CASSSGTESVAGYTF.

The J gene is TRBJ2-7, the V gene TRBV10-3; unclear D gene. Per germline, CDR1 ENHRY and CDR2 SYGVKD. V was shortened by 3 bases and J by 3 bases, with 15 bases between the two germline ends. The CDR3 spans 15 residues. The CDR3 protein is CAISEPIGASYEQYF. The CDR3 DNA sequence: TGTGCCATCAGTGAACCCATAGGTGCTAGCTACGAGCAGTACTTC.

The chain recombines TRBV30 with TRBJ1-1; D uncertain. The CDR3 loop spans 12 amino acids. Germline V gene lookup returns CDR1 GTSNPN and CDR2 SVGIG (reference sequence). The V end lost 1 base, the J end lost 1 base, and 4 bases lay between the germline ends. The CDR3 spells CAWSARNTEAFF. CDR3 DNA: TGTGCCTGGAGTGCCCGGAACACTGAAGCTTTCTTT.

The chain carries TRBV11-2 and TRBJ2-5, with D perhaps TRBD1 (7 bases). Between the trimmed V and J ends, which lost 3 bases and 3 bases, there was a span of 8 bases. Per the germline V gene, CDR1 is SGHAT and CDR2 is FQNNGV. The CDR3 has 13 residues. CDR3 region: CASSFRGEETQYF. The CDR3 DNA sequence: TGTGCCAGCAGCTTCAGGGGGGAAGAGACCCAGTACTTC.

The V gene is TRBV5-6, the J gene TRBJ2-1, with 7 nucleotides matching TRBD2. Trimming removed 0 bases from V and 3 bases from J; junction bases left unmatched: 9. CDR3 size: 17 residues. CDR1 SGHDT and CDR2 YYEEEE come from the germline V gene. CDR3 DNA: TGTGCCAGCAGCTTGGGGAGTAGCGGGTTCTACTACAATGAGCAGTTCTTC. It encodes CASSLGSSGFYYNEQFF. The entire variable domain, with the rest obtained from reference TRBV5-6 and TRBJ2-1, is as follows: DAGVTQSPTHLIKTRGQQVTLRCSPKSGHDTVSWYQQALGQGPQFIFQYYEEEERQRGNFPDRFSGHQFPNYSSELNVNALLLGDSALYLCASSLGSSGFYYNEQFFGPGTRLTVL.

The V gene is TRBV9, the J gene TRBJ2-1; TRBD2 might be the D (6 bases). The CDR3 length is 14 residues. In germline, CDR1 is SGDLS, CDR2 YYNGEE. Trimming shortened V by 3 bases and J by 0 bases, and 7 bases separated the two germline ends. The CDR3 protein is CASSAGSSYNEQFF. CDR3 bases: TGTGCCAGCAGCGCCGGGAGCTCCTACAATGAGCAGTTCTTC.

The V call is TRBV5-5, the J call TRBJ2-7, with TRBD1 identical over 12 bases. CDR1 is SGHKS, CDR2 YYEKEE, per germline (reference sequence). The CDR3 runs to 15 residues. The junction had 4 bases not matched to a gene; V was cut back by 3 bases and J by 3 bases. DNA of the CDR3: TGTGCCAGCAGCTCCCGGGACAGGGGGCTCTACGAGCAGTACTTC. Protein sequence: CASSSRDRGLYEQYF.

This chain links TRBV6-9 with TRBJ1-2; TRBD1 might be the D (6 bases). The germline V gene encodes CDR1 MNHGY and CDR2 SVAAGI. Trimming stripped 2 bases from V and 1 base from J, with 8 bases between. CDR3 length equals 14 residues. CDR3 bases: TGTGCCAGCAGTTATATCAGGGGTAACTATGGCTACACCTTC. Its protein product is CASSYIRGNYGYTF.

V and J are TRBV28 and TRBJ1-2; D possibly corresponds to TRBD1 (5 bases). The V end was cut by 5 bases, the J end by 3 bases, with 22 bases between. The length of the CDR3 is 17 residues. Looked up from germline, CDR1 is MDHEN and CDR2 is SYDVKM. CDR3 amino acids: CASSSPFSPGHHYGYTF. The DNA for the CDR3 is TGTGCCAGCAGTAGCCCTTTTTCCCCCGGACACCACTATGGCTACACCTTC.

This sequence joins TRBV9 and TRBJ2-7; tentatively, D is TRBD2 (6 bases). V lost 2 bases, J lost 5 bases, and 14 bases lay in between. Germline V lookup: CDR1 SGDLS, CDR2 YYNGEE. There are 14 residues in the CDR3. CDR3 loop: CASSVNGGYDEQYF. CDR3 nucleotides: TGTGCCAGCAGCGTCAACGGGGGATATGACGAGCAGTACTTC.

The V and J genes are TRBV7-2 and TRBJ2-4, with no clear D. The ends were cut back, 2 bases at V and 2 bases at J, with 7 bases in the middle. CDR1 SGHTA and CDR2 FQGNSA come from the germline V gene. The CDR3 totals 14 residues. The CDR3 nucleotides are TGTGCCAGCAGCTTATACTCCTCCAAAAACATTCAGTACTTC. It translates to CASSLYSSKNIQYF.

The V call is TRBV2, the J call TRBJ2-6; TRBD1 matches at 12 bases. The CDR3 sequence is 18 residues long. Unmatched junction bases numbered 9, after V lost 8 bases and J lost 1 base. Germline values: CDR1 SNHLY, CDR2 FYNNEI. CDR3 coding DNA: TGTGCCAGCGCCCCCGGGACAGGGGGCTTGTCTGGGGCCAACGTCCTGACTTTC. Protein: CASAPGTGGLSGANVLTF.

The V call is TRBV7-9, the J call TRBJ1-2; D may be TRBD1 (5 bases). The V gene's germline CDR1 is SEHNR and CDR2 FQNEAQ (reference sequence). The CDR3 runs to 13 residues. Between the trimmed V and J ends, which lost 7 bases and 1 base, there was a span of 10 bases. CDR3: CASTGGVNYGYTF. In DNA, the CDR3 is TGTGCCAGCACCGGGGGGGTTAACTATGGCTACACCTTC.

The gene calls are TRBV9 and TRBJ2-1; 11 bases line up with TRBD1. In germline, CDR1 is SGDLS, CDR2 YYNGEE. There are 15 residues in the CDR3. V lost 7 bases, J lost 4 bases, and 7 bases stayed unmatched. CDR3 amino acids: CASCTGTGGYNEQFF. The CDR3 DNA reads TGTGCCAGCTGTACCGGGACAGGGGGATACAATGAGCAGTTCTTC.

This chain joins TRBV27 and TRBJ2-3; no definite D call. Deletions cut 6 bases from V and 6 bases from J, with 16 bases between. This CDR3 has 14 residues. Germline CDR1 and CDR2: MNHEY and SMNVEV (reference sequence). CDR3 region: CASSVSPPEDTQYF. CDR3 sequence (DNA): TGTGCCAGCAGCGTCAGTCCCCCGGAGGATACGCAGTATTTT.

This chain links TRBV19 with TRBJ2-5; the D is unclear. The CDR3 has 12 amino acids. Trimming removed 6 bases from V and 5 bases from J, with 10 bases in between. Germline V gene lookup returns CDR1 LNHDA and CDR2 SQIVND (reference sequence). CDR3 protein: CASSPERETQYF. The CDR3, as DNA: TGTGCCAGTAGCCCCGAACGGGAGACCCAGTACTTC.

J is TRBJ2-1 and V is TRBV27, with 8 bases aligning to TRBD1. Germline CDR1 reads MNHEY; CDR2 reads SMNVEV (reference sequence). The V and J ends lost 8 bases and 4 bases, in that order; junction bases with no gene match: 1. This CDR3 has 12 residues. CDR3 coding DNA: TGTGCCAGCGGGACAGGTTACAATGAGCAGTTCTTC. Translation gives CASGTGYNEQFF.

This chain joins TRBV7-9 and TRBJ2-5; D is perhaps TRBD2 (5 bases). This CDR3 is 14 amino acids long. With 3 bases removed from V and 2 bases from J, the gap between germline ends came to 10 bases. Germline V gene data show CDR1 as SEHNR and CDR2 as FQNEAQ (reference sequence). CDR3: CASSFGVPQETQYF. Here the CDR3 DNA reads TGTGCCAGCAGCTTCGGGGTTCCTCAAGAGACCCAGTACTTC.

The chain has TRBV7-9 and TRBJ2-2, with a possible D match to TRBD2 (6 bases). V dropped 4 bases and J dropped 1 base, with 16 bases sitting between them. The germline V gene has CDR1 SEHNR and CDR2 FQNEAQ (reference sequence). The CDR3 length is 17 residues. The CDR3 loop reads CASSYMEAGRNTGELFF. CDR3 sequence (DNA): TGTGCCAGCAGCTACATGGAGGCGGGGAGGAACACCGGGGAGCTGTTTTTT.

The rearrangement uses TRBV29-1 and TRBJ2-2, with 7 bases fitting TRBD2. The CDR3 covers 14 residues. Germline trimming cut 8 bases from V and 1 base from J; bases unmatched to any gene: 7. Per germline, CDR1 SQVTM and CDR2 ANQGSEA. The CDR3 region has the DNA TGCAGCTTTCGACTAGCCGAGAACACCGGGGAGCTGTTTTTT. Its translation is CSFRLAENTGELFF.

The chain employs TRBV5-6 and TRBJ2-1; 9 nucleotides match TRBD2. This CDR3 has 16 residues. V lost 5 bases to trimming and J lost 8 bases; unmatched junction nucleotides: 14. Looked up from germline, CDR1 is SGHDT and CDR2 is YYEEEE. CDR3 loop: CASSSSAGGPQHEQFF. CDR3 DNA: TGTGCCAGCAGTTCCTCGGCGGGAGGGCCACAGCATGAGCAGTTCTTC.

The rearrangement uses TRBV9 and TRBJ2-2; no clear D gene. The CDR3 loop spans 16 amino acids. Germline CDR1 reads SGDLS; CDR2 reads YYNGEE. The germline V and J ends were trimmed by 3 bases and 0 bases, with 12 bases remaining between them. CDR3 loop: CASSERSLTNTGELFF. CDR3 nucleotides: TGTGCCAGCAGCGAGAGATCGCTTACGAACACCGGGGAGCTGTTTTTT.

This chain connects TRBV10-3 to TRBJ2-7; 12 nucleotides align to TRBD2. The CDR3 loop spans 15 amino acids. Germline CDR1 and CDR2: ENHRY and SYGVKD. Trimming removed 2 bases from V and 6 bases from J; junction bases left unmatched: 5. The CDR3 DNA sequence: TGTGCCATCAGTGAGAAGTCTAGCGGGAGGGGCGAGCAGTACTTC. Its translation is CAISEKSSGRGEQYF.

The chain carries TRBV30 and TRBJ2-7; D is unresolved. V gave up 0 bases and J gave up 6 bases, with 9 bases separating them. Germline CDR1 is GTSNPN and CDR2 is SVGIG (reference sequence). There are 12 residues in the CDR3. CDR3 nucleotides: TGTGCCTGGAGTGTAACCCAACTCGAGCAGTACTTC. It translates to CAWSVTQLEQYF.

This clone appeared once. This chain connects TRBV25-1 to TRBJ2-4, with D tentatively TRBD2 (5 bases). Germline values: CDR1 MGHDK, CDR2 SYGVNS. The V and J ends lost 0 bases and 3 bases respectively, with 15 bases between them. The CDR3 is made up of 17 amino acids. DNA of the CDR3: TGTGCCAGCAGTGAATACGGGGAAAGAGTAGTCAAAAACATTCAGTACTTC. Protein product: CASSEYGERVVKNIQYF.

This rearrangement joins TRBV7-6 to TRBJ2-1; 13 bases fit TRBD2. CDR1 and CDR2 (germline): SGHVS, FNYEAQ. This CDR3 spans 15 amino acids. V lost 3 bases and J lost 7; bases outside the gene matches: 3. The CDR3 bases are TGTGCCAGCAGCTTGAGACTAGCGGGAGGAAATGAGCAGTTCTTC. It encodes CASSLRLAGGNEQFF.

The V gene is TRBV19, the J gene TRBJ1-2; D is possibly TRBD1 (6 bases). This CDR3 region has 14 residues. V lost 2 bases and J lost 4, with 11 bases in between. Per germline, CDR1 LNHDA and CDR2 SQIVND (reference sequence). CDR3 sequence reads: CASSIPGAVYGYTF. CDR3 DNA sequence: TGTGCCAGTAGTATACCAGGGGCGGTCTATGGCTACACCTTC.

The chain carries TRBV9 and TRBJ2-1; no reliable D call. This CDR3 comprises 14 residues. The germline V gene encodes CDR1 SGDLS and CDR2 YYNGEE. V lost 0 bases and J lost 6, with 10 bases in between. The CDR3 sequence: CASSVEKLLNEQFF. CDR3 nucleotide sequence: TGTGCCAGCAGCGTAGAGAAGCTCCTCAATGAGCAGTTCTTC.

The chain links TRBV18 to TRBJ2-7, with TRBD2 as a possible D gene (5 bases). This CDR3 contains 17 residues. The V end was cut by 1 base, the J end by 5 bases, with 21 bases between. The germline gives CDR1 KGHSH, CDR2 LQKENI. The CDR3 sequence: CASSPQRTYVLGNEQYF. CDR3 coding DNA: TGTGCCAGCTCACCACAGAGGACGTACGTTCTCGGGAACGAGCAGTACTTC.

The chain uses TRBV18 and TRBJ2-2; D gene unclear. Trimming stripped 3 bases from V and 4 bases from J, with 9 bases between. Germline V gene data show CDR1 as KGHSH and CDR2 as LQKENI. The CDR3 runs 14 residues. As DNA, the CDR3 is TGTGCCAGCTCACCGGAGCGCTCCACCGGGGAGCTGTTTTTT. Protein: CASSPERSTGELFF.